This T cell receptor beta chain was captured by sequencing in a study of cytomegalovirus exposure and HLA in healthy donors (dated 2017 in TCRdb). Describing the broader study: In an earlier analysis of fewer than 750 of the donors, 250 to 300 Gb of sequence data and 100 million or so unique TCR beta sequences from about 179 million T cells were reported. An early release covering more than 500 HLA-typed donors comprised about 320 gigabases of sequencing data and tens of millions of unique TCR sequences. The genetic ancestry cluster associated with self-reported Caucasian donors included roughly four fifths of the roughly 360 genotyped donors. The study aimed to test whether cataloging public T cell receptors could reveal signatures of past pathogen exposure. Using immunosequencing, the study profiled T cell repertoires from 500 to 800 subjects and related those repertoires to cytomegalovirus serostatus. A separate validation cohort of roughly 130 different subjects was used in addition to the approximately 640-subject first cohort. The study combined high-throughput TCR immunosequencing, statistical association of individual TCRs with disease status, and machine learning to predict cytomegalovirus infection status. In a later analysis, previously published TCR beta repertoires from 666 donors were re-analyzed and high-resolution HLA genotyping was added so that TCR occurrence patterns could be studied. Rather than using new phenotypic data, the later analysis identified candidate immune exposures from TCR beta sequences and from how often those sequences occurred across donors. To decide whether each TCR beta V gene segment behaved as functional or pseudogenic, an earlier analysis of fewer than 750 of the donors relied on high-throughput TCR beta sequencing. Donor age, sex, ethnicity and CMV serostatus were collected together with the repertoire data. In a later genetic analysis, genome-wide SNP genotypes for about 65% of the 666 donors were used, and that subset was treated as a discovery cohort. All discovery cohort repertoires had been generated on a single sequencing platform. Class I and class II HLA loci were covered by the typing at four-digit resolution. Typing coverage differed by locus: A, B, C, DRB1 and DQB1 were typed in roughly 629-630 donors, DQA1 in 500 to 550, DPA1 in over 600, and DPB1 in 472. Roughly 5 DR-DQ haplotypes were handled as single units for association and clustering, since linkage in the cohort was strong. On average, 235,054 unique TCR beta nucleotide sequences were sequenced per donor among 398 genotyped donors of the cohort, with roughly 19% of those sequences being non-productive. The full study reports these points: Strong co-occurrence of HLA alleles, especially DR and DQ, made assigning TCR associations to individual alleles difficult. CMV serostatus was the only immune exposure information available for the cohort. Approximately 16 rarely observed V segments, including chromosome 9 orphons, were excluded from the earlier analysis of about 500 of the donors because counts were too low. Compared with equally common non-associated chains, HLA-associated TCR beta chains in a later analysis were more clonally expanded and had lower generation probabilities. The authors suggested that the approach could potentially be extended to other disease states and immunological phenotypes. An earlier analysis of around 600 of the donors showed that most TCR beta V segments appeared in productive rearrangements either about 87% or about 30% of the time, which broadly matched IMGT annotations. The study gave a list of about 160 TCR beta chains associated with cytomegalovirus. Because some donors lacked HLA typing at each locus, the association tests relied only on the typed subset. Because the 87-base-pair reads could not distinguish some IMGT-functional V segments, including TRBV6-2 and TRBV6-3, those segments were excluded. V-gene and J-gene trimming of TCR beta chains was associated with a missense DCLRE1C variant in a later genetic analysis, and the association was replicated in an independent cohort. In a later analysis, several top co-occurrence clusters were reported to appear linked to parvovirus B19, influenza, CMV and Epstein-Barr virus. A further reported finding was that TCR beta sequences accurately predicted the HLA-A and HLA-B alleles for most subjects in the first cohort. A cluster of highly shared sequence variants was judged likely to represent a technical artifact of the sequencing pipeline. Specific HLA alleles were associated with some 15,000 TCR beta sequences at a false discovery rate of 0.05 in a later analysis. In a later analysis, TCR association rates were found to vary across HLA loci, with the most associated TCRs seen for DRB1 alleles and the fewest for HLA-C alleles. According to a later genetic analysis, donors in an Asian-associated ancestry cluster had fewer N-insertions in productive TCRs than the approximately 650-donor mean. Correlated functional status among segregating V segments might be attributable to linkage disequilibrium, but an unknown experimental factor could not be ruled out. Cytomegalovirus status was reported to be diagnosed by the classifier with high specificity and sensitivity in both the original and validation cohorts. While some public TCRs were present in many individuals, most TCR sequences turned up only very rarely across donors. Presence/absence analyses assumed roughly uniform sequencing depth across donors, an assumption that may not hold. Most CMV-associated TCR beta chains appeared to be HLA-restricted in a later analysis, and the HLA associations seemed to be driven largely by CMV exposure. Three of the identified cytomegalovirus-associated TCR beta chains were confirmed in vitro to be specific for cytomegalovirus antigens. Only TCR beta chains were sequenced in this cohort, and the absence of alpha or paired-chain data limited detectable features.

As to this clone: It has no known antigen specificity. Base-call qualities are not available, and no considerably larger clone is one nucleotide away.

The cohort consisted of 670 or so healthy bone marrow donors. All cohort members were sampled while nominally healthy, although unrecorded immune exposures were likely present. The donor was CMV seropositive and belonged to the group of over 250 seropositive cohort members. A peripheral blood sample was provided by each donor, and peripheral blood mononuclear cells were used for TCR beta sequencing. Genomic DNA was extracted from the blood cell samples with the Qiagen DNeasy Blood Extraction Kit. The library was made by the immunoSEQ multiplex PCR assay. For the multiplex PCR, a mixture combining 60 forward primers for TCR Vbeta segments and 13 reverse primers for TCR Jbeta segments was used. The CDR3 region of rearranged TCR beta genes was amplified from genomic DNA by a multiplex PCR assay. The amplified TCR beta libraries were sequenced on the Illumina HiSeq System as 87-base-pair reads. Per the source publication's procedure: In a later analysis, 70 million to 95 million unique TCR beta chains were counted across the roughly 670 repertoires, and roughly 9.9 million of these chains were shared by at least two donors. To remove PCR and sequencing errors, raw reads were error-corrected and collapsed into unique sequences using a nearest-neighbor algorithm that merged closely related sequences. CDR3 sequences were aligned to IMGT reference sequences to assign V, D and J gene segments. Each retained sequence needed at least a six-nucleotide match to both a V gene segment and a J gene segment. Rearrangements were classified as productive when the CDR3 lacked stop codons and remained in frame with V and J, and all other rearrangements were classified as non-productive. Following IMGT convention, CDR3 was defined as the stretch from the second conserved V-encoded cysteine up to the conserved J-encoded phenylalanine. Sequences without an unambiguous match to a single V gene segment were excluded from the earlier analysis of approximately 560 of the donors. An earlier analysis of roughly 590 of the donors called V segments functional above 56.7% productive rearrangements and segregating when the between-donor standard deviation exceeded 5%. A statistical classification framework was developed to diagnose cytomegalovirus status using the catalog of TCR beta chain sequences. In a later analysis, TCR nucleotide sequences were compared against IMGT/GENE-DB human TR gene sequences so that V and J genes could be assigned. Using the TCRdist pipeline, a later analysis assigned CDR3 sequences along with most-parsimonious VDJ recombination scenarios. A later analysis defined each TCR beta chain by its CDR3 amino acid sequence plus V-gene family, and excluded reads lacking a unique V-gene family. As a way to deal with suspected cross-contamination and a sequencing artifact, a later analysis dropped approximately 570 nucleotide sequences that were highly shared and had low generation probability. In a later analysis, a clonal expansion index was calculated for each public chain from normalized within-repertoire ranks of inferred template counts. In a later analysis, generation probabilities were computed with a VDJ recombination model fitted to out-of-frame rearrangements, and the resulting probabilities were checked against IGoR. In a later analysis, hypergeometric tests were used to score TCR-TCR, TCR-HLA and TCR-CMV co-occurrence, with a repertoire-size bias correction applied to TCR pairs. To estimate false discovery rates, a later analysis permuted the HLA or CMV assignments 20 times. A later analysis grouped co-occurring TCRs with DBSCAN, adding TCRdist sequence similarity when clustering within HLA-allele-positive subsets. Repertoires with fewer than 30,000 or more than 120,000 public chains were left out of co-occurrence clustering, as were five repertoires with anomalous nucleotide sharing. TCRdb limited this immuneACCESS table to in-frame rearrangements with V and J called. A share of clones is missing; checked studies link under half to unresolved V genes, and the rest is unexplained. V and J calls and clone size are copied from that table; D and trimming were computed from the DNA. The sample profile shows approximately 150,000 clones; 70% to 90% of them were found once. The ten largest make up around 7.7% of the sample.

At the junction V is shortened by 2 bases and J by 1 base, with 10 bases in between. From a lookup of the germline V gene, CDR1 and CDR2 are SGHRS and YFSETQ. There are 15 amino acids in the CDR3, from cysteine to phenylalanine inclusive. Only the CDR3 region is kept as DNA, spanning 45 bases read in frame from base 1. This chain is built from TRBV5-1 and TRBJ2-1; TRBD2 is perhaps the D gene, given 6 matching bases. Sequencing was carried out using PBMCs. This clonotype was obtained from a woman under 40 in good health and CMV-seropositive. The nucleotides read TGCGCCAGCAGCTTAGAACTAGCTTCCTACAATGAGCAGTTCTTC. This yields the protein CASSLELASYNEQFF.